This T cell receptor beta chain was profiled in a study of OX40 agonist ivuxolimab in advanced cancers. Study in general: The patients' treatment was ivuxolimab, an agonistic anti-OX40 (CD134) antibody. Every 2 weeks, ivuxolimab was infused into the patients intravenously at between 0.01 and 10 mg/kg. Prior therapy, whether anti-PD-1, anti-PD-L1 or anti-CTLA-4, was allowed, and roughly 40% had some. Study results and limitations: There were, on average, more expanded clones in CD8+ T cells than in CD4+.

As to this clone: The antigen is not known.

Sequencing was performed with immunoSEQ multiplex PCR; in TCRdb, only in-frame clones are kept and a portion is missing. The data show over 70,000 clones, around 90% seen once. V was trimmed by 6 bases and J by 2 bases, leaving 13 bases between them. Germline V gives CDR1 MNHNY, CDR2 SVGAGI (reference sequence). This CDR3 is 14 amino acids long. The sequence was collected from an adult with an advanced solid tumor such as melanoma, head and neck, liver or kidney cancer. The sequencing here drew on CD4+ or CD8+ T cells sorted from blood, taken in a trial of the OX40 agonist ivuxolimab. The rearrangement uses TRBV6-6 and TRBJ2-5, with D perhaps TRBD1 (5 bases). The CDR3 reads CASSQDREQETQYF. CDR3 in DNA: TGTGCCAGCAGCCAAGACAGAGAGCAAGAGACCCAGTACTTC.